This passage covers 18 T cell receptor beta chains from one sample sequenced in a study of T cells after yellow fever vaccination (dated 2019 in TCRdb). The library was obtained by 5' RACE. Sequencing used an Illumina NovaSeq 6000. The raw public data were reprocessed by TCRdb itself: fastp quality trimming at Q25, MiXCR clonotype calling, in-frame beta chains only. Rows are combined by CDR3 protein, so each entry shows the most common genes and DNA. The sample includes over 300,000 distinct CDR3 sequences, with roughly 4.3% observed a single time. The biggest ten clones account for 20% to 25% of the sample. The treatment or condition label, read with the paper, signifies: live attenuated yellow fever vaccine strain. The starting material was PBMCs, obtained 5 days after the yellow fever booster vaccination. The receptors stem from a man between 18 and 35 years old who received the YFV17D yellow fever vaccine.

This chain uses TRBV24-1 with TRBJ1-5; D perhaps matches TRBD1 (5 bases). Trimming removed 3 bases from V and 1 base from J, with 12 bases in between. CDR3 length equals 16 residues. Per the germline V gene, CDR1 is KGHDR and CDR2 is SFDVKD. CDR3 sequence: CATSDQTRGSNQPQHF. CDR3 sequence (DNA): TGTGCCACCAGTGATCAGACCCGGGGGAGCAATCAGCCCCAGCATTTT.

This clonotype was seen many times. The CDR3 is CSARGSHNSPLHF. CDR3 sequence (DNA): TGCAGTGCTAGGGGTTCACATAATTCACCCCTCCACTTT. This chain links TRBV20-1 with TRBJ1-6; no definite D call. The ends were cut back, 3 bases at V and 5 bases at J, with 8 bases in the middle. CDR3 length: 13 amino acids. Germline V gene lookup returns CDR1 DFQATT and CDR2 SNEGSKA (reference sequence).

This clonotype was observed many times. The gene calls are TRBV7-2 and TRBJ1-1; 7 positions agree with TRBD1. V shed 5 bases, J shed 3 bases, and the junction held 6 bases outside the gene matches. This CDR3 spans 14 amino acids. In germline, CDR1 is SGHTA, CDR2 FQGNSA. DNA for the CDR3: TGTGCCAGCAGCCCCCAAGACAGGGACACTGAAGCTTTCTTT. It encodes CASSPQDRDTEAFF.

This clonotype came up a few times. The rearrangement joins TRBV7-2 to TRBJ2-7, with 9 bases aligning to TRBD1. Germline-derived CDR1 and CDR2 are SGHTA and FQGNSA. This CDR3 is built from 15 residues. Trimming at V came to 5 bases and at J to 1 base, leaving 6 bases not matched to a gene. CDR3 sequence (DNA): TGTGCCAGCAGCGCGGACAGGGGTAGGTCCTACGAGCAGTACTTC. Translated: CASSADRGRSYEQYF.

The sample holds many counts of this clonotype. V is TRBV5-5 and J is TRBJ2-1; a weak D match, TRBD1 (5 bases). There are 15 residues in the CDR3. Germline-derived CDR1 and CDR2 are SGHKS and YYEKEE (reference sequence). V shed 2 bases and J shed 2 bases, with 11 bases lying between them. CDR3 region: CASSFSGYPYNEQFF. The CDR3 nucleotides read TGTGCCAGCAGCTTTTCAGGGTATCCCTACAATGAGCAGTTCTTC.

This clonotype was found a few times. The chain uses TRBV5-1 and TRBJ1-1; the D gene is possibly TRBD1 (5 bases). Germline CDR1 is SGHRS and CDR2 is YFSETQ. CDR3 size: 15 residues. Trimming stripped 3 bases from V and 4 bases from J, with 16 bases between. The CDR3 coding sequence is TGCGCCAGCAGCTGGTCGGGGGAGGTCGGCACTGAAGCTTTCTTT. This codes for CASSWSGEVGTEAFF.

This clonotype was counted many times. This chain uses TRBV5-5 with TRBJ2-3; D remains ambiguous. The germline V and J ends were trimmed by 0 bases and 4 bases, with 3 bases remaining between them. The CDR3 runs 12 residues. The germline V gene has CDR1 SGHKS and CDR2 YYEKEE (reference sequence). In DNA, the CDR3 is TGTGCCAGCAGCTTGGAGTCAGATACGCAGTATTTT. Residues: CASSLESDTQYF. Supplemented by reference TRBV5-5 and TRBJ2-3, the full variable domain reads DAGVTQSPTHLIKTRGQQVTLRCSPISGHKSVSWYQQVLGQGPQFIFQYYEKEERGRGNFPDRFSARQFPNYSSELNVNALLLGDSALYLCASSLESDTQYFGPGTRLTVL.

In this sample, this clonotype turned up many times. The chain carries TRBV6-5 and TRBJ1-2; 9 bases are shared with TRBD1. The CDR3 runs to 15 residues. V lost 0 bases, J lost 7 bases, and 6 bases stayed unmatched. Per germline, CDR1 MNHEY and CDR2 SVGAGI. The CDR3 sequence is CASSYSSGTGFGYTF. For the CDR3, the DNA is TGTGCCAGCAGTTACTCATCCGGGACAGGGTTTGGCTACACCTTC.

This clonotype was detected many times. The chain is built from TRBV29-1 and TRBJ2-7; D remains unclear. Trimming shortened V by 4 bases and J by 0 bases, and 19 bases separated the two germline ends. This CDR3 is 16 amino acids long. From germline, CDR1 is SQVTM and CDR2 ANQGSEA. This chain's CDR3 is CSVVNPRKGFSYEQYF. CDR3 DNA: TGCAGCGTTGTCAACCCCAGGAAAGGATTCTCCTACGAGCAGTACTTC.

This clonotype was seen a few times. This chain links TRBV7-2 with TRBJ1-4, with D perhaps matching TRBD1 (5 bases). Germline-derived CDR1 and CDR2 are SGHTA and FQGNSA. V was cut by 5 bases and J by 5 bases, with 12 bases left in between. This CDR3 comprises 14 residues. The CDR3 protein is CASSPDSNNEKLFF. CDR3 DNA: TGTGCCAGCAGCCCCGACAGTAACAATGAAAAACTGTTTTTT.

This clonotype was seen ten or more times. The chain has TRBV4-1 and TRBJ1-2; no definite D call. CDR3 length equals 14 residues. Germline loops: CDR1 MGHRA, CDR2 YSYEKL. V was shortened by 3 bases and J by 1 base, with 9 bases between the two germline ends. CDR3 sequence (DNA): TGCGCCAGCAGCCACCTGGGGTATAACTATGGCTACACCTTC. Translated: CASSHLGYNYGYTF.

The gene calls are TRBV20-1 and TRBJ1-6; perhaps TRBD1 as D (6 bases). The CDR3 is made up of 15 amino acids. CDR1 DFQATT and CDR2 SNEGSKA come from the germline V gene (reference sequence). V lost 7 bases, J lost 8 bases, and 21 bases lay in between. The CDR3, as DNA: TGCAGTGGCCCTCTGCTGGGACATGGTGATTCACCCCTCCACTTT. Its translation is CSGPLLGHGDSPLHF.

This clonotype appeared many times. The V call is TRBV5-4, the J call TRBJ2-7, with a weak D call TRBD1 (5 bases). V lost 4 bases, J lost 4 bases, and 9 bases lay in between. The CDR3 sequence is 12 residues long. CDR1 is SGHNT and CDR2 is YYREEE in the germline V gene (reference sequence). CDR3 residues: CASSRAGYEQYF. The CDR3 nucleotides are TGTGCCAGCAGCCGAGCAGGGTACGAGCAGTACTTC.

The V call is TRBV7-2, the J call TRBJ2-2, with D perhaps given as TRBD1 or TRBD2 (5 bases each). The length of the CDR3 is 15 residues. Germline CDR1 reads SGHTA; CDR2 reads FQGNSA. V shed 11 bases and J shed 1 base, with 17 bases lying between them. The chain's CDR3 is CARTRAGQNTGELFF. The CDR3 region has the DNA TGTGCCCGAACTAGGGCCGGACAGAACACCGGGGAGCTGTTTTTT.

In its sample, this clonotype was seen many times. The gene calls are TRBV7-3 and TRBJ2-3; possibly TRBD2 for D (6 bases). CDR3 length equals 14 residues. The ends were cut back, 2 bases at V and 0 bases at J, with 6 bases in the middle. Germline CDR1 reads SGHTA; CDR2 reads FQGTGA. CDR3 DNA: TGTGCCAGCAGCTTAGGGACTAGCACAGATACGCAGTATTTT. Translation: CASSLGTSTDTQYF.

This clonotype has at least ten counts. The chain links TRBV7-3 to TRBJ2-3; 8 bases match TRBD2. The length of the CDR3 is 14 residues. V shed 3 bases, J shed 2 bases, and the junction held 1 base outside the gene matches. The germline gives CDR1 SGHTA, CDR2 FQGTGA. CDR3 nucleotide sequence: TGTGCCAGCAGCTTGGGACTAGACACAGATACGCAGTATTTT. Protein product: CASSLGLDTDTQYF.

The chain carries TRBV2 and TRBJ1-1, with D perhaps matching TRBD1 (5 bases). The CDR3 length is 14 residues. The V gene's germline CDR1 is SNHLY and CDR2 FYNNEI. Trimming pared 7 bases from V and 0 bases from J, leaving 12 bases between. CDR3 residues: CASTPGTLNTEAFF. The CDR3 bases are TGTGCCAGCACCCCAGGGACTTTGAACACTGAAGCTTTCTTT.

There are a few counts of this clonotype. The chain recombines TRBV5-1 with TRBJ2-2, with D uncertain. Per germline, CDR1 SGHRS and CDR2 YFSETQ. Trimming took 1 base from V and 2 from J, leaving 6 bases between them. The CDR3 is made up of 14 amino acids. The CDR3 sequence: CASSLTENTGELFF. CDR3 bases: TGCGCCAGCAGCTTGACGGAAAACACCGGGGAGCTGTTTTTT.